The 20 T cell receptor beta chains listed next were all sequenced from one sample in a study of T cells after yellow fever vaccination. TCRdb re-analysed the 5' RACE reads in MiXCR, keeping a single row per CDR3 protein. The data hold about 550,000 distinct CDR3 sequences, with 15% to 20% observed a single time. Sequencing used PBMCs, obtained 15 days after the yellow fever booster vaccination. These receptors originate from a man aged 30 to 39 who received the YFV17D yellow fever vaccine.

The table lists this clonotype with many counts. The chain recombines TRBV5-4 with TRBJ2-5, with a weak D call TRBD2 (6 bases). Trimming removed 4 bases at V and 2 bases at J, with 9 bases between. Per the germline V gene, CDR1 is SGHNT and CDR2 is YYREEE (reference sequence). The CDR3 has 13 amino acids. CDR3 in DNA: TGTGCCAGCAGCCGGACTAAACAAGAGACCCAGTACTTC. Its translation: CASSRTKQETQYF.

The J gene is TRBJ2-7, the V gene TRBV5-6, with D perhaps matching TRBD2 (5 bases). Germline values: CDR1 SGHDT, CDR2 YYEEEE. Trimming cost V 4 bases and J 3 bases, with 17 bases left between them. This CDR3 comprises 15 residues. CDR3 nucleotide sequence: TGTGCCAGCAGCGTGATAAGAGGGAAAATCTACGAGCAGTACTTC. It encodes CASSVIRGKIYEQYF.

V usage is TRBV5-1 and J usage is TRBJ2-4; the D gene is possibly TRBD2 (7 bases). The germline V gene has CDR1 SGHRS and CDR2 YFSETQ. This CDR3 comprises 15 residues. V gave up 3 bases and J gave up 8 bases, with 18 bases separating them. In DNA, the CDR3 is TGCGCCAGCAGCTACGGTGGGGGGGCCTCGGACATTCAGTACTTC. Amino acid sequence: CASSYGGGASDIQYF.

In DNA form, the CDR3 reads TGTGCCAGCAGCCCAAGTAAGGCTAATGTTTTAGCGGCCCACAATGAGCAGTTCTTC. Its translation: CASSPSKANVLAAHNEQFF. The chain couples TRBV4-2 to TRBJ2-1; D might be TRBD2 (6 bases). V lost 4 bases to trimming and J lost 5 bases, with 27 bases between them. The germline V gene has CDR1 LGHNA and CDR2 YNFKEQ. CDR3 length equals 19 residues.

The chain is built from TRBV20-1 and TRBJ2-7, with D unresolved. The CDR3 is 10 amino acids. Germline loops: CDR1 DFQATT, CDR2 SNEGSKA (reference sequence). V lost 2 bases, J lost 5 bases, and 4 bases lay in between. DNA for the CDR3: TGCAGTGCTAGACTTCACGAGCAGTACTTC. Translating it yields CSARLHEQYF.

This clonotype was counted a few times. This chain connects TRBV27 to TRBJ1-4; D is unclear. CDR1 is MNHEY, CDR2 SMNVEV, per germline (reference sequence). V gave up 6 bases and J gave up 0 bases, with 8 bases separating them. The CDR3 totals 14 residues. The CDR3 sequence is CASRAVTTNEKLFF. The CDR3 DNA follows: TGTGCCAGCAGGGCGGTTACAACTAATGAAAAACTGTTTTTT.

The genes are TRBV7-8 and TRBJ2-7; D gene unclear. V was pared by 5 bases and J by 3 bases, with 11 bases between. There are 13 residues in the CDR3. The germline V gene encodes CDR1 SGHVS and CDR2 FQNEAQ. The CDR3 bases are TGTGCCAGCAGCGTTAGGGTGAACTACGAGCAGTACTTC. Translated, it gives CASSVRVNYEQYF.

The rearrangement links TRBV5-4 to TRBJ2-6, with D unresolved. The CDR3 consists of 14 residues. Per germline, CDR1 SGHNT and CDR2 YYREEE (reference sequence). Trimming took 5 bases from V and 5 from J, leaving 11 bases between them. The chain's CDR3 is CASSQKTWANVLTF. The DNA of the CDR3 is TGTGCCAGCAGTCAGAAGACTTGGGCCAACGTCCTGACTTTC. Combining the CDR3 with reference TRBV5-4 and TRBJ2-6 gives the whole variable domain ETGVTQSPTHLIKTRGQQVTLRCSSQSGHNTVSWYQQALGQGPQFIFQYYREEENGRGNFPPRFSGLQFPNYSSELNVNALELDDSALYLCASSQKTWANVLTFGAGSRLTVL.

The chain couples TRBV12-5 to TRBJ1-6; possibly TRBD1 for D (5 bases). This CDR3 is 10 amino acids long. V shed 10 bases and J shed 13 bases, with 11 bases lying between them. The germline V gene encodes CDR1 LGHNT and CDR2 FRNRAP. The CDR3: CATAGGPLHF. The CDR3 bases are TGTGCTACAGCCGGGGGGCCCCTCCACTTT. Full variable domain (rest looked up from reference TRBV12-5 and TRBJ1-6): DARVTQTPRHKVTEMGQEVTMRCQPILGHNTVFWYRQTMMQGLELLAYFRNRAPLDDSGMPKDRFSAEMPDATLATLKIQPSEPRDSAVYFCATAGGPLHFGNGTRLTVT.

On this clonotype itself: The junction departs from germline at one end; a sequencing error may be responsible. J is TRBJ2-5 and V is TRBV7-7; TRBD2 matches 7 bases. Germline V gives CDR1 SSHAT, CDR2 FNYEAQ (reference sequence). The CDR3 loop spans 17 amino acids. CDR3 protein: CASSPYVAGDVQETQYF. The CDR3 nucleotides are TGTGCTAGCAGCCCCTATGTTGCGGGAGACGTCCAAGAGACCCAGTACTTC.

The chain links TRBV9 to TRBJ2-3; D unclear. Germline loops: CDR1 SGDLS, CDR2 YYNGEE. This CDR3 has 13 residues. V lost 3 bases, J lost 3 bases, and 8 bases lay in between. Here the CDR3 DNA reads TGTGCCAGCAGCGCGTCCGTAACAGATACGCAGTATTTT. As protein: CASSASVTDTQYF.

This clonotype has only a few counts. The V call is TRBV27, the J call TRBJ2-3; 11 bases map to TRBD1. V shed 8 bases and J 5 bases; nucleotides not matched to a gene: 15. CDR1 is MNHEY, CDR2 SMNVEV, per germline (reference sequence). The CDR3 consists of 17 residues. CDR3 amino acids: CASRPPYGQGAEDTQYF. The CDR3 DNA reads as TGTGCCAGCCGACCCCCCTACGGACAGGGGGCAGAAGATACGCAGTATTTT.

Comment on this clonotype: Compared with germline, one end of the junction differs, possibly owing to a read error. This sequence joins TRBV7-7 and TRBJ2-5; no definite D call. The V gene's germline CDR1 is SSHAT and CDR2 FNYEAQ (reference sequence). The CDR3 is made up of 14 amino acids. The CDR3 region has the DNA TGTGCTAGCAGCCCCCAGAGGCCTGGGGAGACCCAGTACTTC. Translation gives CASSPQRPGETQYF.

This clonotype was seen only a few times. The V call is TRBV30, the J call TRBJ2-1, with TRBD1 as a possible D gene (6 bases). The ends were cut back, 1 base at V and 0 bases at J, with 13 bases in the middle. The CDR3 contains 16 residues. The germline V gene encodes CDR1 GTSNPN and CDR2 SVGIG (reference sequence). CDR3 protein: CAWSGNRVSSYNEQFF. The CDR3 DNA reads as TGTGCCTGGAGTGGGAACAGGGTAAGCTCCTACAATGAGCAGTTCTTC.

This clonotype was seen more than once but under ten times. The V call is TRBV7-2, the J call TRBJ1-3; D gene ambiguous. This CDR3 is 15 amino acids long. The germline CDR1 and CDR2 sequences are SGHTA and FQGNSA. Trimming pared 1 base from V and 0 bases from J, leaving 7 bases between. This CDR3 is CASSLGRSSGNTIYF. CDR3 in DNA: TGTGCCAGCAGCTTAGGCAGAAGCTCTGGAAACACCATATATTTT.

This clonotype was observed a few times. CDR3 protein: CSAFSDEQYF. As DNA, the CDR3 is TGCAGTGCGTTCTCGGACGAGCAGTACTTC. This chain links TRBV20-1 with TRBJ2-7; D not certain. V was pared by 6 bases and J by 5 bases, with 8 bases between. Germline CDR1 is DFQATT and CDR2 is SNEGSKA (reference sequence). The CDR3 is 10 residues long.

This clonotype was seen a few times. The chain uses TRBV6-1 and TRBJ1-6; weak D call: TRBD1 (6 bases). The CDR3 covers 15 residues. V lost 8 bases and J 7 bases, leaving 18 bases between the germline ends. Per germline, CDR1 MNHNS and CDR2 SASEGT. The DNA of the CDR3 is TGTGCCAGCCTTGGGGTGGGACAAACGAATTCACCCCTCCACTTT. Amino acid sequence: CASLGVGQTNSPLHF.

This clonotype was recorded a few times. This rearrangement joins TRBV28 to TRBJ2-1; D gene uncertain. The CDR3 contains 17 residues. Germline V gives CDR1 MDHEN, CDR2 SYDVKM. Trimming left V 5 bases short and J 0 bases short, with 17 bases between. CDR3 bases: TGTGCCAGCAGTCCGGGTACTTTCAGGAGCTCCTACAATGAGCAGTTCTTC. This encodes CASSPGTFRSSYNEQFF.

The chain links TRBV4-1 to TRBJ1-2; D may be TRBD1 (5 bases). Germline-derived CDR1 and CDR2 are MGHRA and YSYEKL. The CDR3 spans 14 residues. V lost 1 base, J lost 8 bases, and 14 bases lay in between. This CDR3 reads CASSQARAREGYTF. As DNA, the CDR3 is TGCGCCAGCAGCCAAGCCAGGGCCCGAGAGGGCTACACCTTC.

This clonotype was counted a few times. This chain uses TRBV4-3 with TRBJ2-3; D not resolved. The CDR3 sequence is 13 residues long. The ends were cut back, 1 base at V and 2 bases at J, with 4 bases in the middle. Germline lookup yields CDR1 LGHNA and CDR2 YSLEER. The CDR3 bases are TGCGCCAGCAGCCAAGTTAACACAGATACGCAGTATTTT. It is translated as CASSQVNTDTQYF.